This T cell receptor beta chain was sequenced during a study of radiation and T cells in renal cell carcinoma. Study overall: Nephrectomy followed 15 Gy stereotactic body radiation by 4 weeks.

The V end lost 1 base, the J end lost 3 bases, and 10 bases lay between the germline ends. The V gene's germline CDR1 is LNHDA and CDR2 SQIVND (reference sequence). The CDR3 has 15 amino acids. The sample's time point: blood 2 weeks post-SBRT. The treatment here: 15 Gy SBRT to primary tumor, nephrectomy 4 weeks later. TCRdb's table, derived via immunoSEQ multiplex PCR, lists solely in-frame clones and lacks some. This sample yields 70,000 or so clones, of which around 80% are seen a single time; around 5.5% belongs to the top ten. Study findings and constraints: Pretreatment tumor biopsies were lacking, so baseline clonotypes are unknown.

Note on this clone: Antigen unknown.

The receptor comes from a man aged 55-75 years with renal cell carcinoma. This rearrangement joins TRBV19 to TRBJ1-5; D unclear. Sequences were derived from blood, sampled from a patient whose treatment included radiotherapy and nephrectomy. The CDR3 DNA is TGTGCCAGTAGTATAGCGGCAGAATACAATCAGCCCCAGCATTTT. It codes for CASSIAAEYNQPQHF. The whole variable domain, filled in from reference TRBV19 and TRBJ1-5, reads DGGITQSPKYLFRKEGQNVTLSCEQNLNHDAMYWYRQDPGQGLRLIYYSQIVNDFQKGDIAEGYSVSREKKESFPLTVTSAQKNPTAFYLCASSIAAEYNQPQHFGDGTRLSIL.